This TCR beta chain was retrieved from a study of shared clonotypes between healthy human individuals. As concerns this clone: Its specificity is unknown.

CDR1 and CDR2 from the germline V gene are MNHEY and SVGAGI. V was trimmed by 0 bases and J by 1 base, leaving 12 bases between them. This CDR3 contains 16 residues. Genomic DNA per cell subset filled all wells of several immunoSEQ plates. Sequencing was performed with immunoSEQ multiplex PCR; in TCRdb, only in-frame clones are kept and a portion is missing. Here the sample spans more than 2 million clones, 85% to 95% being singletons. Whole-study findings and limits: Larger estimated richness was generally recorded for naive subsets relative to memory subsets. In having few donors, the study represented limited genetic and exposure-history diversity.

This TCR came from a man younger than 30 in good health. The rearrangement links TRBV6-5 to TRBJ2-5, with D tentatively TRBD1 (6 bases). Sequencing was carried out using naive CD4+ T cells sorted from blood. The subset: CD45RA+ positively selected. The CDR3 here is CASSYSGANFQETQYF. The CDR3 bases are TGTGCCAGCAGTTACTCGGGGGCGAACTTCCAAGAGACCCAGTACTTC.